These 21 T cell receptor beta chains came from one sample sequenced in a study of metastatic and nonmetastatic thyroid tumors. Thyroid surgery was preceded by no treatment in any patient. MiXCR was used by TCRdb to re-call the PCR reads. Here the sample spans approximately 35,000 clones, about 15% being singletons. The sequenced material came from blood. The receptor source for this set is a male donor with papillary thyroid cancer or a benign thyroid nodule (not recorded which). Some clones in this sample may be carry-over from other donors' samples.

This clone was picked up many times. J is TRBJ2-7 and V is TRBV7-2, with D unresolved. V was trimmed by 1 base and J by 4 bases, leaving 14 bases between them. Per the germline V gene, CDR1 is SGHTA and CDR2 is FQGNSA. The CDR3 runs to 15 residues. The DNA of the CDR3 is TGTGCCAGCAGCTTAGACCGGTCACCCCCGTACGAGCAGTACTTC. This sequence encodes CASSLDRSPPYEQYF. Full variable domain (outside the CDR3, taken from reference TRBV7-2 and TRBJ2-7): GAGVSQSPSNKVTEKGKDVELRCDPISGHTALYWYRQSLGQGLEFLIYFQGNSAPDKSGLPSDRFSAERTGGSVSTLTIQRTQQEDSAVYLCASSLDRSPPYEQYFGPGTRLTVT.

This clone was observed a few times. The sample holds other DNA sequences that translate to the same CDR3. The chain is built from TRBV5-6 and TRBJ1-4, with TRBD1 identical over 11 bases. Unmatched junction bases numbered 13, after V lost 4 bases and J lost 14 bases. Germline values: CDR1 SGHDT, CDR2 YYEEEE. This CDR3 spans 15 amino acids. The CDR3 DNA reads as TGTGCCAGCAGCCCTCAACGGGACAGGGGGGAGAAGCTGTTTTTT. This codes for CASSPQRDRGEKLFF.

This clone was seen a few times. The chain recombines TRBV7-2 with TRBJ2-2, with D tentatively TRBD2 (6 bases). This CDR3 contains 15 residues. Trimming pared 4 bases from V and 6 bases from J, leaving 15 bases between. Germline V CDR1 and CDR2: SGHTA, FQGNSA. The CDR3 sequence: CASSSGLSGSGELFF. CDR3 DNA sequence: TGTGCCAGCAGCTCCGGACTATCGGGATCCGGGGAGCTGTTTTTT.

This clone was seen repeatedly, ten times or more. This sample also contains other DNA sequences that code for the same CDR3. The rearrangement uses TRBV2 and TRBJ1-2, with D hard to call. The V gene lost 6 bases and the J gene lost 7 bases, with 18 bases spanning the gap. Germline V gene lookup returns CDR1 SNHLY and CDR2 FYNNEI. There are 14 residues in the CDR3. CDR3 loop: CASSDFPVLLGYTF. In DNA form, the CDR3 reads TGTGCCAGCAGCGACTTCCCTGTCTTGCTTGGCTACACCTTC.

By share of the sample, this clone is medium-sized. J is TRBJ1-2 and V is TRBV12-3 or TRBV12-4; D not certain. CDR3 size: 11 residues. Between the trimmed V and J ends, which lost 6 bases and 6 bases, there was a span of 8 bases. The DNA of the CDR3 is TGTGCCAGCAGCCTTGGGGATGGCTACACCTTC. It specifies CASSLGDGYTF.

This clone was recorded many times. The gene calls are TRBV7-9 and TRBJ2-1, with TRBD1 matching 8 bases. The V gene's germline CDR1 is SEHNR and CDR2 FQNEAQ (reference sequence). There are 14 residues in the CDR3. The V and J ends lost 4 bases and 8 bases, in that order; junction bases with no gene match: 7. DNA of the CDR3: TGTGCCAGCAGCTGGGCGGACAGGGTGTATGAGCAGTTCTTC. As protein: CASSWADRVYEQFF.

This clone was picked up many times. The chain joins TRBV5-8 to TRBJ2-1; the D call may be TRBD1 or TRBD2 (5 bases each). V lost 1 base, J lost 0 bases, and 11 bases lay in between. CDR3 length: 16 amino acids. The germline CDR1 and CDR2 sequences are SGHTS and YDEGEE. This CDR3 is CASSLFEGSSYNEQFF. In nucleotides, the CDR3 is TGTGCCAGCAGCTTGTTTGAGGGGAGCTCCTACAATGAGCAGTTCTTC.

The sample holds many counts of this clone. The gene calls are TRBV3-1 and TRBJ1-1, with a weak D call TRBD1 (6 bases). The CDR3 contains 13 residues. Trimming cost V 4 bases and J 1 base, with 7 bases left between them. The germline V gene encodes CDR1 LGHDT and CDR2 YNNKEL (reference sequence). CDR3 loop: CASSLRGNTEAFF. The CDR3, as DNA: TGTGCCAGCAGCCTCAGGGGGAACACTGAAGCTTTCTTT. The full variable domain, its missing parts supplied by reference TRBV3-1 and TRBJ1-1, is DTAVSQTPKYLVTQMGNDKSIKCEQNLGHDTMYWYKQDSKKFLKIMFSYNNKELIINETVPNRFSPKSPDKAHLNLHINSLELGDSAVYFCASSLRGNTEAFFGQGTRLTVV.

This clone was counted many times. The genes are TRBV30 and TRBJ2-1, with unresolved D. The CDR3 consists of 11 residues. Germline-derived CDR1 and CDR2 are GTSNPN and SVGIG (reference sequence). V lost 3 bases and J 3 bases, leaving 3 bases between the germline ends. DNA of the CDR3: TGTGCCTGGAGAAACTACAATGAGCAGTTCTTC. This encodes CAWRNYNEQFF. Full variable domain (outside the CDR3, taken from reference TRBV30 and TRBJ2-1): SQTIHQWPATLVQPVGSPLSLECTVEGTSNPNLYWYRQAAGRGLQLLFYSVGIGQISSEVPQNLSASRPQDRQFILSSKKLLLSDSGFYLCAWRNYNEQFFGPGTRLTVL.

This clone was detected only a few times. The chain carries TRBV19 and TRBJ1-3; TRBD1 is a possible D gene (5 bases). Germline assignment: CDR1 LNHDA and CDR2 SQIVND (reference sequence). Trimming removed 7 bases from V and 0 bases from J, with 13 bases in between. The CDR3 sequence is 15 residues long. The CDR3 sequence: CASTEGRSSGNTIYF. Here the CDR3 DNA reads TGTGCCAGTACAGAGGGACGCAGCTCTGGAAACACCATATATTTT.

This clone has only a few counts. This chain connects TRBV28 to TRBJ2-1, with D perhaps matching TRBD1 (6 bases). Germline V gives CDR1 MDHEN, CDR2 SYDVKM. The CDR3 consists of 15 residues. The V and J ends lost 8 bases and 6 bases respectively, with 20 bases between them. The CDR3: CASHRTAPSGNEQFF. The CDR3 nucleotides are TGTGCCAGCCACCGGACAGCTCCGAGTGGCAATGAGCAGTTCTTC.

The chain has TRBV27 and TRBJ1-4; tentatively, D is TRBD1 (6 bases). The CDR3 covers 20 residues. The V end was cut by 3 bases, the J end by 0 bases, with 23 bases between. Germline CDR1 MNHEY, CDR2 SMNVEV (reference sequence). In nucleotides, the CDR3 is TGTGCCAGCAGTTTCAGGGGCGTGGGTGCTTCCATTCCAACTAATGAAAAACTGTTTTTT. This translates into CASSFRGVGASIPTNEKLFF.

This clone occurred a few times. Since the CDR3 does not end with the conserved phenylalanine or tryptophan, this likely comes from a read error. V gene TRBV6-1 combines with J gene TRBJ2-2, with a possible D match to TRBD1 (5 bases). Germline V gene lookup returns CDR1 MNHNS and CDR2 SASEGT. The CDR3 runs 13 residues. Between the trimmed V and J ends, which lost 5 bases and 6 bases, there was a span of 10 bases. CDR3 in amino acids: CASSSYRSGELFL. The DNA for the CDR3 is TGTGCCAGCAGTAGTTACAGGTCCGGGGAGCTGTTTCTT.

This clone has a count of ten or more. The chain carries TRBV29-1 and TRBJ2-7, with D uncertain. Germline CDR1 is SQVTM and CDR2 is ANQGSEA. The V end lost 5 bases, the J end lost 2 bases, and 10 bases lay between the germline ends. This CDR3 is built from 12 residues. CDR3 sequence (DNA): TGCAGCGTTAAAAGAGACACCTACGAGCAGTACTTC. Translated: CSVKRDTYEQYF.

The sample holds many counts of this clone. This sequence joins TRBV7-8 and TRBJ2-5; D is undetermined. This CDR3 comprises 14 residues. V was cut by 5 bases and J by 2 bases, with 12 bases left in between. CDR1 and CDR2 from the germline V gene are SGHVS and FQNEAQ. The CDR3 reads CASSPPGLQETQYF. For the CDR3, the DNA is TGTGCCAGCAGCCCTCCAGGTCTGCAAGAGACCCAGTACTTC.

This clone was counted ten times or more. The rearrangement uses TRBV6-1 and TRBJ2-1, with D uncertain. CDR3 length: 13 residues. V dropped 3 bases and J dropped 10 bases, with 13 bases sitting between them. Per the germline V gene, CDR1 is MNHNS and CDR2 is SASEGT. The CDR3 here is CASSDFPDLEQFF. The CDR3 DNA is TGTGCCAGCAGTGATTTTCCCGACCTGGAGCAGTTCTTC.

This clone was detected ten times or more. The chain joins TRBV10-3 to TRBJ2-7; weak D call: TRBD2 (6 bases). There are 17 residues in the CDR3. Germline V CDR1 and CDR2: ENHRY, SYGVKD. The ends were cut back, 0 bases at V and 4 bases at J, with 19 bases in the middle. CDR3: CAISESGAGTSRYEQYF. CDR3 in DNA: TGTGCCATCAGTGAGTCCGGGGCGGGGACTTCGAGGTACGAGCAGTACTTC.

The gene calls are TRBV11-2 and TRBJ2-1; D remains ambiguous. V was pared by 4 bases and J by 5 bases, with 15 bases between. This CDR3 has 15 amino acids. The germline gives CDR1 SGHAT, CDR2 FQNNGV. The DNA of the CDR3 is TGTGCCAGCAGCTCGGCTAGACCCGCCGACAATGAGCAGTTCTTC. Translated: CASSSARPADNEQFF.

This clone was recorded many times. The rearrangement uses TRBV20-1 and TRBJ2-2; the D is unclear. V was clipped by 1 base and J by 4 bases, with 4 bases between them. The CDR3 has 12 residues. Germline CDR1 DFQATT, CDR2 SNEGSKA (reference sequence). CDR3 nucleotides: TGCAGTGCTAGAGGGTCCACCGGGGAGCTGTTTTTT. Encoded protein: CSARGSTGELFF.

This clone appeared many times. This chain links TRBV19 with TRBJ1-5; unclear D gene. The CDR3 length is 15 residues. The V gene's germline CDR1 is LNHDA and CDR2 SQIVND (reference sequence). V was clipped by 3 bases and J by 4 bases, with 13 bases between them. Here the CDR3 reads CASSISGFGNQPQHF. In DNA form, the CDR3 reads TGTGCCAGTAGTATTAGTGGCTTTGGGAATCAGCCCCAGCATTTT.

The sample holds many counts of this clone. This sequence joins TRBV15 and TRBJ2-7; a possible D gene is TRBD1 (6 bases). This CDR3 contains 15 residues. The germline V gene encodes CDR1 LNHNV and CDR2 YYDKDF (reference sequence). The germline V and J ends were trimmed by 0 bases and 7 bases, with 16 bases remaining between them. CDR3 loop: CATSRDLGDTREQYF. The CDR3 region has the DNA TGTGCCACCAGCAGAGATCTAGGGGACACACGGGAGCAGTACTTC.